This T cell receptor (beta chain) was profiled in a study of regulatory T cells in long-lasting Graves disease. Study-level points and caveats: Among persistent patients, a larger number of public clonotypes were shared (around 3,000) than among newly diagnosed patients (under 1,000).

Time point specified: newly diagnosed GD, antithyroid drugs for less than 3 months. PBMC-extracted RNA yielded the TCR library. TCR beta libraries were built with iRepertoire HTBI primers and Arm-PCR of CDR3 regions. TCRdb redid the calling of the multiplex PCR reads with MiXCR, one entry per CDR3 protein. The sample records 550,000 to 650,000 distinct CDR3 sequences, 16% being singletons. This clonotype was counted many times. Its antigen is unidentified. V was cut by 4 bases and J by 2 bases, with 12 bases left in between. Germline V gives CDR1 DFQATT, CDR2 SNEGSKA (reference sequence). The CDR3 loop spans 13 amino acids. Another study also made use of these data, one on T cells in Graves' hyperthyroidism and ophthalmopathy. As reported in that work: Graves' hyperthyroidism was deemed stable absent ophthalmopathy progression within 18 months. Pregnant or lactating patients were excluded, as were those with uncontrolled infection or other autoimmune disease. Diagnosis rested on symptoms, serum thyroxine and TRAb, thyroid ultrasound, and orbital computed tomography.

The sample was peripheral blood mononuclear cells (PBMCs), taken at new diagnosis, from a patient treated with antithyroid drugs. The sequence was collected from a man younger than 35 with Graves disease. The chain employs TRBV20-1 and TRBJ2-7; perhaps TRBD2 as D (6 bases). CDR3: CSAIGLATYEQYF. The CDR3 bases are TGCAGTGCTATAGGCCTAGCGACCTACGAGCAGTACTTC.